The 19 T cell receptor beta chains below were found in one sample sequenced in a study of T cells in Graves' hyperthyroidism and ophthalmopathy. Regions amplified from RNA transcripts were the TCR beta CDR3 regions. The HTBI set primed first-round TCR CDR3 RT-PCR. TCRdb redid the calling of the multiplex PCR reads with MiXCR, one entry per CDR3 protein. Of about 290,000 distinct CDR3 sequences listed, approximately 12% are singletons. What was sequenced was blood. The receptor set was obtained from a woman in her thirties with Graves' hyperthyroidism that later progressed to Graves' ophthalmopathy.

This clonotype has a count of ten or more. V and J are TRBV7-6 and TRBJ1-1, with 7 bases aligning to TRBD1. This CDR3 region has 15 residues. V lost 5 bases, J lost 4 bases, and 10 bases stayed unmatched. Germline V gives CDR1 SGHVS, CDR2 FNYEAQ. The CDR3 reads CASSPGGGFGTEAFF. The CDR3 coding sequence is TGTGCCAGCAGCCCAGGGGGTGGTTTTGGCACTGAAGCTTTCTTT.

This clonotype was seen repeatedly, ten times or more. The V gene is TRBV6-1, the J gene TRBJ1-1; D may be TRBD1 (5 bases). Trimming cost V 5 bases and J 3 bases, with 10 bases left between them. Germline CDR1 is MNHNS and CDR2 is SASEGT. CDR3 length equals 13 residues. In DNA form, the CDR3 reads TGTGCCAGCAGTTTCGAGGGGTACACTGAAGCTTTCTTT. Encoded protein: CASSFEGYTEAFF.

This clonotype was detected many times. The chain employs TRBV28 and TRBJ1-1, with D uncertain. CDR1 and CDR2 from the germline V gene are MDHEN and SYDVKM. Trimming removed 5 bases from V and 0 bases from J, with 13 bases in between. The CDR3 contains 15 residues. CDR3 sequence: CASSVPALLNTEAFF. In nucleotides, the CDR3 is TGTGCCAGCAGTGTACCCGCTTTACTGAACACTGAAGCTTTCTTT.

This clonotype has a handful of counts. The CDR3 DNA reads TGTGCCAGCAGCGACAGGGGGGGAGAGACCCAGTACTTC. This gives the protein CASSDRGGETQYF. V is TRBV5-6 and J is TRBJ2-5, with 9 bases aligning to TRBD1. Germline assignment: CDR1 SGHDT and CDR2 YYEEEE. The CDR3 has 13 residues. With 4 bases clipped from V and 4 bases from J, the junction kept 2 bases outside the gene matches. Full variable domain (rest looked up from reference TRBV5-6 and TRBJ2-5): DAGVTQSPTHLIKTRGQQVTLRCSPKSGHDTVSWYQQALGQGPQFIFQYYEEEERQRGNFPDRFSGHQFPNYSSELNVNALLLGDSALYLCASSDRGGETQYFGPGTRLLVL.

This clonotype showed up many times. V and J are TRBV30 and TRBJ2-4; the D gene is possibly TRBD2 (5 bases). CDR3 size: 11 residues. The ends were cut back, 3 bases at V and 7 bases at J, with 7 bases in the middle. The V gene's germline CDR1 is GTSNPN and CDR2 SVGIG (reference sequence). Written as DNA, the CDR3 is TGTGCCTGGAGAAGAGGGAACATTCAGTACTTC. Its translation: CAWRRGNIQYF.

The chain links TRBV20-1 to TRBJ2-7; 11 bases line up with TRBD2. This CDR3 has 19 amino acids. Germline CDR1 DFQATT, CDR2 SNEGSKA (reference sequence). V was clipped by 5 bases and J by 4 bases; unmatched bases: 22. CDR3: CSAGGLRGTSGYPGYEQYF. As DNA, the CDR3 is TGCAGTGCTGGGGGACTGAGGGGGACTAGCGGCTACCCCGGTTACGAGCAGTACTTC.

There are many counts of this clonotype. The chain combines TRBV11-1 with TRBJ2-1, with D perhaps matching TRBD2 (7 bases). V gave up 1 base and J gave up 2 bases, with 9 bases separating them. The length of the CDR3 is 15 residues. Germline CDR1 is SGHAT and CDR2 is FQDESV (reference sequence). The CDR3 is CASSLGGGPYNEQFF. CDR3 nucleotide sequence: TGTGCCAGCAGCTTAGGGGGGGGCCCCTACAATGAGCAGTTCTTC.

This clonotype was recorded many times. At one end the junction does not follow the germline gene, possibly because of a read error. The gene calls are TRBV4-2 and TRBJ2-3; D unclear. CDR1 is LGHNA, CDR2 YNFKEQ, per germline. This CDR3 contains 16 residues. The CDR3 bases are TGCGCCAGCAGCCAAAGTGGGGTGGCTGGCACAGATACGCAGTATTTT. This encodes CASSQSGVAGTDTQYF.

A remark on this clonotype: A clone one base away is much larger, so this may be a read error. The rearrangement uses TRBV27 and TRBJ1-2; no clear D gene. CDR1 is MNHEY, CDR2 SMNVEV, per germline (reference sequence). This CDR3 spans 13 amino acids. The CDR3 DNA sequence: TGTGCCGGCAGTTTATCGGGGAGCTATGGCTACACCTTC. Translation gives CAGSLSGSYGYTF.

The chain couples TRBV5-6 to TRBJ2-4, with a weak D call TRBD2 (5 bases). The ends were cut back, 0 bases at V and 8 bases at J, with 12 bases in the middle. Germline CDR1 and CDR2: SGHDT and YYEEEE. CDR3 length: 14 residues. The CDR3 DNA is TGTGCCAGCAGCTTGGCGGGGTCAGCGGACATTCAGTACTTC. Translated, it gives CASSLAGSADIQYF.

The rearrangement links TRBV6-9 to TRBJ2-3, with D possibly being TRBD2 (6 bases). The ends were cut back, 4 bases at V and 3 bases at J, with 14 bases in the middle. The length of the CDR3 is 15 residues. The germline V gene encodes CDR1 MNHGY and CDR2 SVAAGI. CDR3: CASSSGGVRTDTQYF. CDR3 bases: TGTGCCAGCAGTTCAGGCGGGGTGCGTACAGATACGCAGTATTTT.

This clonotype was recorded at least ten times. The gene calls are TRBV12-5 and TRBJ2-5; D possibly corresponds to TRBD1 (7 bases). Trimming took off 1 base at V and 5 bases at J, with 8 bases between the two ends. Germline CDR1 reads LGHNT; CDR2 reads FRNRAP. The CDR3 is 13 amino acids. The chain's CDR3 is CASGLAGGETQYF. CDR3 nucleotide sequence: TGTGCTAGTGGTTTGGCAGGGGGGGAGACCCAGTACTTC.

This clonotype showed up many times. The CDR3 region has the DNA TGTGCCAGCTGGGAGACTAGCGGGAGGGGTAATGAGCAGTTCTTC. Translating it yields CASWETSGRGNEQFF. V gene TRBV7-8 combines with J gene TRBJ2-1; TRBD2 matches at 14 bases. The CDR3 is 15 residues long. CDR1 is SGHVS, CDR2 FQNEAQ, per germline. V gave up 8 bases and J gave up 7 bases; unmatched junction bases: 7.

The sample holds many counts of this clonotype. V usage is TRBV6-1 and J usage is TRBJ2-7; 14 nucleotides align to TRBD2. CDR1 and CDR2 from the germline V gene are MNHNS and SASEGT. This CDR3 contains 17 residues. Trimming cost V 10 bases and J 8 bases; bases outside gene matches: 19. Here the CDR3 DNA reads TGTGCCACCCGAGGACTAGCGGGAGGACAGCTTCGGATTAAGCAGTACTTC. This codes for CATRGLAGGQLRIKQYF.

This clonotype was seen at least ten times. V is TRBV30 and J is TRBJ2-5, with D tentatively TRBD2 (5 bases). This CDR3 has 14 residues. V was clipped by 3 bases and J by 3 bases, with 14 bases between them. Germline V gene lookup returns CDR1 GTSNPN and CDR2 SVGIG (reference sequence). The CDR3 sequence: CAWSAQAEEETQYF. The CDR3, as DNA: TGTGCCTGGAGCGCCCAAGCGGAGGAAGAGACCCAGTACTTC.

This clonotype was observed at least ten times. The chain couples TRBV2 to TRBJ1-5; D uncertain. Per germline, CDR1 SNHLY and CDR2 FYNNEI. The CDR3 is 17 residues long. Trimming cost V 4 bases and J 1 base, with 17 bases left between them. The CDR3: CASSARTSLTSNQPQHF. CDR3 nucleotides: TGTGCCAGCAGTGCTAGAACTTCCTTAACGAGCAATCAGCCCCAGCATTTT.

This clonotype was recorded at least ten times. CDR3 sequence reads: CSAIAGVPYNEQFF. The CDR3 DNA is TGCAGTGCTATAGCGGGAGTACCCTACAATGAGCAGTTCTTC. The chain uses TRBV20-1 and TRBJ2-1; 9 bases align to TRBD2. V trimming: 4 bases; J trimming: 2 bases; junction bases outside the gene matches: 3. There are 14 residues in the CDR3. Per germline, CDR1 DFQATT and CDR2 SNEGSKA (reference sequence).

This clonotype was picked up many times. The chain carries TRBV7-2 and TRBJ2-3, with D unclear. The V end was cut by 0 bases, the J end by 0 bases, with 4 bases between. CDR3 length: 14 amino acids. The germline gives CDR1 SGHTA, CDR2 FQGNSA. CDR3 sequence reads: CASSLAPSTDTQYF. CDR3 coding DNA: TGTGCCAGCAGCTTAGCCCCAAGCACAGATACGCAGTATTTT. Filled out from reference TRBV7-2 and TRBJ2-3, the complete variable domain reads GAGVSQSPSNKVTEKGKDVELRCDPISGHTALYWYRQSLGQGLEFLIYFQGNSAPDKSGLPSDRFSAERTGGSVSTLTIQRTQQEDSAVYLCASSLAPSTDTQYFGPGTRLTVL.

This clonotype was recorded many times. In nucleotides, the CDR3 is TGTGCCAGCAGGCCAACTAGATTCACAGATACGCAGTATTTT. Translated: CASRPTRFTDTQYF. J is TRBJ2-3 and V is TRBV28; maybe TRBD2 (5 bases). V shed 6 bases and J shed 2 bases, with 12 bases lying between them. The germline V gene has CDR1 MDHEN and CDR2 SYDVKM. This CDR3 is 14 amino acids long.